A selection of T cell receptor beta chains follows, all from one sample in a study of blood T cell repertoires in COVID-19. TCRdb keeps only in-frame clones here, not all; method: immunoSEQ multiplex PCR. The table includes approximately 240,000 clones, about 86% detected once. The sample comprised peripheral blood. The receptors shown here come from a woman aged 30 to 39 who had recovered from COVID-19. Each CDR3 is given with its conserved first and last residue. Each record gives: V gene, D gene, J gene, clone size, CDR3 protein, CDR3 DNA. D genes are given only for firm matches. Clone size is not always given. Where it is, it says once, few, many or a class for expanded clones.

>TRBV14|.|TRBJ1-2|.
CASSPKLFYGYTF
TGTGCCAGCAGCCCCAAGCTATTCTATGGCTACACCTTC
>TRBV5-5|TRBD1|TRBJ1-1|many
CASNQGGLSNTEAFF
TGTGCCAGCAACCAGGGGGGTCTGTCTAACACTGAAGCTTTCTTT
>TRBV5-6|.|TRBJ2-7|.
CASSFGDSYEQYF
TGTGCCAGCAGCTTCGGGGACTCCTACGAGCAGTACTTC
>TRBV11-1|TRBD2|TRBJ2-7|.
CASSEEPGLTYEQYF
TGTGCCAGCAGCGAAGAACCGGGACTAACTTACGAGCAGTACTTC
>TRBV11-2|TRBD1|TRBJ1-4|.
CASSPGLQGAGEKLFF
TGTGCCAGCAGCCCAGGACTTCAGGGGGCGGGTGAAAAACTGTTTTTT
>TRBV2|.|TRBJ1-6|.
CASDSGTTINSPLHF
TGTGCCAGCGACTCCGGGACAACTATTAATTCACCCCTCCACTTT
>TRBV4-2|TRBD2|TRBJ2-1|few
CASSQDRLAAAEQFF
TGTGCCAGCAGCCAAGATAGGCTAGCGGCGGCTGAGCAGTTCTTC
>TRBV7-9|TRBD1|TRBJ2-7|.
CASSDHMGQSLYEQYF
TGTGCCAGCAGCGACCACATGGGACAGTCTCTTTACGAGCAGTACTTC
>TRBV25-1|.|TRBJ1-1|once
CASSEIPDSMNTEAFF
TGTGCCAGCAGTGAAATTCCGGACAGCATGAACACTGAAGCTTTCTTT
>TRBV5-8|.|TRBJ2-5|.
CASSPGENFKETQYF
TGTGCCAGCAGCCCCGGGGAAAACTTTAAAGAGACCCAGTACTTC
>TRBV5-1|.|TRBJ1-2|.
CASTLFGGSYGYTF
TGCGCCAGCACTTTGTTCGGGGGATCCTATGGCTACACCTTC
>TRBV14|TRBD2|TRBJ2-3|.
CASSQATSGVGPDTQYF
TGTGCCAGCAGCCAGGCGACTAGCGGGGTAGGGCCAGATACGCAGTATTTT
>TRBV9|TRBD2|TRBJ2-7|.
CASSGLASYEQYF
TGTGCCAGCAGCGGACTAGCGAGCTACGAGCAGTACTTC
>TRBV12-1|.|TRBJ1-5|.
CASSFDRKNQPQHF
TGTGCCAGCAGCTTTGACAGGAAGAATCAGCCCCAGCATTTT
>TRBV11-2|TRBD2|TRBJ2-4|few
CASSLEASGGPLNIQYF
TGTGCCAGCAGCTTAGAGGCTAGCGGGGGGCCCTTAAACATTCAGTACTTC
>TRBV6-1|.|TRBJ1-6|.
CASSEARVGSPLHF
TGTGCCAGCAGTGAAGCACGGGTTGGTTCACCCCTCCACTTT
>TRBV30|.|TRBJ2-7|.
CAWSQGTGYEQYF
TGTGCCTGGAGTCAGGGTACAGGGTACGAGCAGTACTTC
>TRBV5-5|.|TRBJ1-5|.
CASSLLGGDANQPQHF
TGTGCCAGCAGCTTACTGGGGGGGGATGCCAATCAGCCCCAGCATTTT
>TRBV4-1|TRBD1|TRBJ1-2|many
CASSQERRSGTAYGYTF
TGCGCCAGCAGCCAAGAAAGGCGGTCCGGGACAGCCTATGGCTACACCTTC
>TRBV18|.|TRBJ1-1|.
CASSQGLNTEAFF
TGTGCCAGCTCGCAGGGACTTAACACTGAAGCTTTCTTT
>TRBV4-2|TRBD2|TRBJ2-5|.
CASSQDSGSRVQETQYF
TGTGCCAGCAGCCAAGATAGCGGGTCGCGCGTCCAAGAGACCCAGTACTTC
>TRBV2|.|TRBJ1-1|few
CASSADSLPNTEAFF
TGTGCCAGCAGCGCGGACAGCCTACCGAACACTGAAGCTTTCTTT
>TRBV10-3|.|TRBJ1-3|once
CAISDFDSSGNTIYF
TGTGCCATCAGTGATTTCGACAGCTCTGGAAACACCATATATTTT
>TRBV5-5|.|TRBJ1-5|.
CASSFQLGGGQPQHF
TGTGCCAGCAGCTTTCAGTTGGGGGGTGGTCAGCCCCAGCATTTT
>TRBV7-2|TRBD2|TRBJ2-2|.
CASRRGTTNTGELFF
TGTGCCAGCCGACGGGGGACTACGAACACCGGGGAGCTGTTTTTT
>TRBV7-6|.|TRBJ2-3|.
CASSLAGAKTQYF
TGTGCCAGCAGCTTAGCGGGGGCTAAAACGCAGTATTTT
>TRBV7-9|.|TRBJ2-1|.
CASSFGTRGFF
TGTGCCAGCAGCTTTGGGACGCGGGGGTTCTTC
>TRBV2|.|TRBJ2-1|.
CASRGPLVRVIGEQFF
TGTGCCAGCAGGGGTCCTTTAGTCAGGGTGATCGGTGAGCAGTTCTTC
>TRBV5-1|TRBD2|TRBJ2-3|few
CASSWGRRTSGGRVTDTQYF
TGCGCCAGCAGCTGGGGACGTCGGACTAGCGGGGGAAGAGTGACAGATACGCAGTATTTT
>TRBV19|TRBD2|TRBJ2-1|.
CATSRLAGGYEQFF
TGTGCCACCTCAAGACTAGCGGGGGGATATGAGCAGTTCTTC
>TRBV19|.|TRBJ2-3|once
CASSISGSTDTQYF
TGTGCCAGTAGTATCAGCGGATCCACAGATACGCAGTATTTT
>TRBV9|TRBD1|TRBJ1-2|.
CASSHPRTGFYGYTF
TGTGCCAGCAGCCATCCGAGGACAGGCTTCTATGGCTACACCTTC
>TRBV4-3|TRBD1|TRBJ1-2|.
CASSYSGTGNTF
TGCGCCAGCAGCTACTCCGGGACAGGGAATACCTTC
>TRBV7-9|.|TRBJ2-1|.
CASSAQGYDEQFF
TGTGCCAGCAGCGCCCAGGGGTATGATGAGCAGTTCTTC
>TRBV6-1|TRBD1|TRBJ1-6|.
CASSGRGLGYNSPLHF
TGTGCCAGCAGTGGCAGGGGGCTCGGCTATAATTCACCCCTCCACTTT
>TRBV19|.|TRBJ2-7|.
CASAPGAGFFYEQYF
TGTGCCAGTGCCCCTGGGGCGGGGTTCTTCTACGAGCAGTACTTC
>TRBV7-6|TRBD1|TRBJ1-6|.
CASSLGYRGNSPLHF
TGTGCCAGCAGCTTAGGATACAGGGGAAATTCACCCCTCCACTTT
>TRBV6-6|TRBD1|TRBJ2-7|.
CASSYETGGYEQYF
TGTGCCAGCAGTTACGAGACAGGGGGTTACGAGCAGTACTTC
>TRBV4-1|TRBD1|TRBJ1-1|.
CASSQGWDRYTEAFF
TGCGCCAGCAGCCAAGGATGGGACAGATACACTGAAGCTTTCTTT
>TRBV7-3|.|TRBJ2-6|.
CASRLQGSGANVLTF
TGTGCCAGCAGGCTACAGGGCTCTGGGGCCAACGTCCTGACTTTC
>TRBV6-5|.|TRBJ2-3|.
CASTSGGYSTDTQYF
TGTGCCAGCACCTCTGGGGGGTATAGCACAGATACGCAGTATTTT
>TRBV12-2|.|TRBJ1-2|.
CASRPPRATGGVPAGWYGYTF
TGTGCAAGTCGCCCCCCGCGAGCGACAGGGGGCGTCCCAGCAGGGTGGTATGGCTACACCTTC
>TRBV12-3/TRBV12-4|.|TRBJ1-6|.
CASTGLGPLHF
TGTGCCAGCACAGGGCTTGGACCCCTCCACTTT
>TRBV29-1|.|TRBJ1-1|.
CSVLQLMNTEAFF
TGCAGCGTGCTACAGCTTATGAACACTGAAGCTTTCTTT
>TRBV7-9|TRBD2|TRBJ2-5|.
CASSPAAGGLKTQYF
TGTGCCAGCAGCCCTGCGGCGGGGGGGCTAAAGACCCAGTACTTC
>TRBV5-1|TRBD1|TRBJ1-2|.
CASSSRDRGTDGYTF
TGCGCCAGCAGCTCCCGGGACAGGGGAACGGATGGCTACACCTTC
>TRBV14|.|TRBJ2-3|.
CASSQPGGGAGDTQYF
TGTGCCAGCAGCCAACCCGGAGGCGGGGCTGGAGATACGCAGTATTTT
>TRBV10-3|TRBD1|TRBJ2-2|once
CAIRQGNGELFF
TGTGCCATCCGACAGGGGAACGGGGAGCTGTTTTTT
>TRBV7-7|.|TRBJ1-3|once
CASSADSSSGNTIYF
TGTGCCAGCAGCGCCGACAGCTCTTCTGGAAACACCATATATTTT
>TRBV30|TRBD1|TRBJ2-5|.
CAWSLNLRTGAETQYF
TGTGCCTGGAGTTTAAACCTGCGGACAGGGGCGGAGACCCAGTACTTC
>TRBV6-1|.|TRBJ2-3|.
CASSENRGGAGSTDTQYF
TGTGCCAGCAGTGAAAATCGGGGAGGAGCGGGTAGCACAGATACGCAGTATTTT
>TRBV7-3|TRBD2|TRBJ2-7|.
CASSSDPGGLNEQYF
TGTGCCAGCAGCTCCGATCCGGGGGGGCTGAACGAGCAGTACTTC
>TRBV27|TRBD1|TRBJ2-2|once
CASSLLIRGQGSGELFF
TGTGCCAGCAGTTTGCTTATTAGGGGACAGGGGTCCGGGGAGCTGTTTTTT
>TRBV12-5|.|TRBJ1-5|.
CASGPPLDQPQHF
TGTGCTAGTGGTCCTCCCTTAGATCAGCCCCAGCATTTT
>TRBV9|.|TRBJ2-1|.
CASSPQGPHNEQFF
TGTGCCAGCAGCCCGCAGGGGCCCCACAATGAGCAGTTCTTC
>TRBV3-1/TRBV3-2|TRBD1|TRBJ2-7|.
CASSRQGHEQYF
TGTGCCAGCAGCCGACAGGGCCACGAGCAGTACTTC
>TRBV6-2/TRBV6-3|TRBD1|TRBJ1-3|.
CASSYTSIPGQRSSGNTIYF
TGTGCCAGCAGTTACACTTCTATCCCGGGACAGCGGAGCTCTGGAAACACCATATATTTT
>TRBV2|TRBD1|TRBJ1-1|.
CAITNTGGIEAFF
TGTGCCATCACTAACACAGGGGGCATTGAAGCTTTCTTT
>TRBV3-1/TRBV3-2|.|TRBJ2-7|.
CASSSGHREQYF
TGTGCCAGCAGCTCCGGACATCGCGAGCAGTACTTC